This T cell receptor (beta chain) was recovered during a study of cytotoxic CD8 clonotypes in ibrutinib-treated CLL. This clone was picked up a small number of times. Clones were sequenced by immunoSEQ multiplex PCR, and TCRdb holds only the in-frame ones, with some missing. The table includes approximately 50,000 clones, about 72% detected once. The sample was PBMCs, taken after 12 months of ibrutinib treatment. The TCR originated in a human donor with chronic lymphocytic leukemia.

Here the CDR3 DNA reads TGCAGCGTTAGGCTAGCGGGCTCCTACGAGCAGTACTTC. Amino acid sequence: CSVRLAGSYEQYF. The chain couples TRBV29-1 to TRBJ2-7; 8 nucleotides line up with TRBD2. The CDR3 contains 13 residues. V lost 5 bases to trimming and J lost 0 bases; unmatched junction nucleotides: 3. Germline V CDR1 and CDR2: SQVTM, ANQGSEA.